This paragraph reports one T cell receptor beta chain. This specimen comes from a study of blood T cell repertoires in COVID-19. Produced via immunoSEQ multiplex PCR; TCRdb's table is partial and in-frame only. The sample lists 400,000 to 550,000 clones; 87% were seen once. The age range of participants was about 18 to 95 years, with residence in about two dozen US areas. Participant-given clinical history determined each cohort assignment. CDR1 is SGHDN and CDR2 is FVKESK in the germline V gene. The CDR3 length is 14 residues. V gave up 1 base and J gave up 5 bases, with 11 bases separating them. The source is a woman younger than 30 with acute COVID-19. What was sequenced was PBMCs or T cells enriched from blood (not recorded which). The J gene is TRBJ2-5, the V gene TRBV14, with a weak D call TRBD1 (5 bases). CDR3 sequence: CASSQARGWETQYF. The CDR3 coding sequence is TGTGCCAGCAGCCAAGCAAGGGGCTGGGAGACCCAGTACTTC.